These 20 T cell receptor beta chains share one sample of origin, sequenced in a study of T cells after yellow fever vaccination. Each CDR3 protein is one row after TCRdb ran MiXCR on the 5' RACE reads. The top ten clones hold about 16% of a sample with more than 450,000 distinct CDR3 sequences, 21% of them seen once. This material consisted of PBMCs, taken roughly 20 days after the first yellow fever vaccination. These receptors all stem from a man aged 18 to 35 who received the YFV17D yellow fever vaccine.

The CDR3 nucleotides read TGCGCCAGCAGCCCAGGGAATCCTCAGTCACCCCTCCACTTT. It specifies CASSPGNPQSPLHF. V is TRBV5-1 and J is TRBJ1-6, with TRBD1 as a possible D gene (5 bases). V dropped 4 bases and J dropped 10 bases, with 15 bases sitting between them. This CDR3 spans 14 amino acids. From germline, CDR1 is SGHRS and CDR2 YFSETQ.

This clonotype turned up a few times. The chain carries TRBV7-9 and TRBJ2-3, with 9 nucleotides matching TRBD2. Losses at the gene ends were 4 bases for V and 7 bases for J; bases not matched to a gene: 15. This CDR3 spans 17 amino acids. In germline, CDR1 is SEHNR, CDR2 FQNEAQ (reference sequence). Written as DNA, the CDR3 is TGTGCCAGCAGCTCCCGGCGCGGCGGGGGGGCCATTAATACGCAGTATTTT. It specifies CASSSRRGGGAINTQYF.

The chain carries TRBV6-5 and TRBJ2-1; either TRBD1 or TRBD2 may supply D (5 bases each). Trimming took 5 bases from V and 12 from J, leaving 14 bases between them. Germline loops: CDR1 MNHEY, CDR2 SVGAGI. The CDR3 spans 12 residues. CDR3 amino acids: CASSPTGGGQFF. The DNA for the CDR3 is TGTGCCAGCAGTCCCACAGGTGGAGGGCAGTTCTTC.

This clonotype was seen only a few times. The gene calls are TRBV10-3 and TRBJ1-2; D is uncertain. The germline V and J ends were trimmed by 0 bases and 8 bases, with 13 bases remaining between them. Germline V gene sequence: CDR1 ENHRY, CDR2 SYGVKD. CDR3 length: 14 residues. In DNA, the CDR3 is TGTGCCATCAGTGAGTCGCTGGACCTACCGGGCTACACCTTC. Translating it yields CAISESLDLPGYTF.

V and J are TRBV20-1 and TRBJ2-3; D gene uncertain. Germline loops: CDR1 DFQATT, CDR2 SNEGSKA (reference sequence). This CDR3 is built from 13 residues. The ends were cut back, 3 bases at V and 1 base at J, with 8 bases in the middle. CDR3 in amino acids: CSARSSGTDTQYF. CDR3 nucleotide sequence: TGCAGTGCTAGGAGCTCCGGCACAGATACGCAGTATTTT.

In its sample, this clonotype was seen a few times. This chain uses TRBV20-1 with TRBJ2-5, with 9 bases that match TRBD2. The germline V gene encodes CDR1 DFQATT and CDR2 SNEGSKA (reference sequence). This CDR3 comprises 14 residues. J was trimmed by 4 bases and V by 1 base; bases with no gene match: 4. As DNA, the CDR3 is TGCAGTGCTAGAGTGGCGGGGGGGCTAGAGACCCAGTACTTC. Amino acid sequence: CSARVAGGLETQYF.

This chain connects TRBV7-8 to TRBJ2-5, with TRBD2 as a possible D gene (5 bases). V lost 0 bases and J lost 5, with 7 bases in between. The CDR3 has 13 residues. Germline CDR1 reads SGHVS; CDR2 reads FQNEAQ. The CDR3 protein is CASSLAPGETQYF. DNA of the CDR3: TGTGCCAGCAGCTTAGCTCCGGGGGAGACCCAGTACTTC.

This clonotype was observed many times. V is TRBV7-2 and J is TRBJ1-4, with 9 bases aligning to TRBD1. Germline CDR1 SGHTA, CDR2 FQGNSA. The CDR3 spans 15 residues. Unmatched junction bases numbered 3, after V lost 4 bases and J lost 3 bases. The CDR3 nucleotides read TGTGCCAGCAGCTCTCGGACAGGGGCTAATGAAAAACTGTTTTTT. It encodes CASSSRTGANEKLFF.

This sequence joins TRBV10-3 and TRBJ1-2, with 12 bases aligning to TRBD1. Germline V lookup: CDR1 ENHRY, CDR2 SYGVKD. Losses at the gene ends were 6 bases for V and 3 bases for J; bases not matched to a gene: 11. The CDR3 has 17 amino acids. The DNA for the CDR3 is TGTGCCATCAGCCTACGAGGGGGACAGGGGGCTGACTATGGCTACACCTTC. Translating it yields CAISLRGGQGADYGYTF.

The rearrangement uses TRBV20-1 and TRBJ1-3; the D is unclear. Germline V CDR1 and CDR2: DFQATT, SNEGSKA (reference sequence). The CDR3 loop spans 13 amino acids. Trimming cost V 5 bases and J 3 bases, with 11 bases left between them. CDR3 sequence reads: CSALEGNGNTIYF. Here the CDR3 DNA reads TGCAGTGCTTTAGAGGGAAATGGAAACACCATATATTTT.

The chain carries TRBV16 and TRBJ1-1; 10 bases are a match to TRBD1. Germline V lookup: CDR1 KGHSY, CDR2 FQNENV. CDR3 length: 14 residues. V lost 7 bases to trimming and J lost 8 bases; unmatched junction nucleotides: 10. The CDR3, as DNA: TGTGCCAGCACTACGGCGGGACAGGGGACGGAAGCTTTCTTT. It encodes CASTTAGQGTEAFF.

The V gene is TRBV12-3 or TRBV12-4, the J gene TRBJ1-5; D gene ambiguous. V was clipped by 6 bases and J by 10 bases, with 13 bases between them. The CDR3 length is 12 residues. CDR3 protein: CASSYDVGPQHF. CDR3 bases: TGTGCCAGCAGCTACGACGTGGGCCCCCAGCATTTT.

This clonotype has ten or more counts. The chain combines TRBV20-1 with TRBJ2-1, with 8 bases that match TRBD1. Germline-derived CDR1 and CDR2 are DFQATT and SNEGSKA (reference sequence). The V and J ends lost 2 bases and 4 bases, in that order; junction bases with no gene match: 7. The length of the CDR3 is 15 residues. In DNA, the CDR3 is TGCAGTGCTAGACGTGGACAGGGACCTTACAATGAGCAGTTCTTC. It encodes CSARRGQGPYNEQFF.

This clonotype was observed many times. This chain joins TRBV20-1 and TRBJ2-2, with no clear D. This CDR3 has 13 amino acids. Germline lookup yields CDR1 DFQATT and CDR2 SNEGSKA (reference sequence). Trimming removed 5 bases from V and 0 bases from J, with 7 bases in between. The CDR3 loop reads CSAPQPNTGELFF. The CDR3 nucleotides read TGCAGTGCTCCTCAGCCGAACACCGGGGAGCTGTTTTTT.

J is TRBJ2-3 and V is TRBV4-1; TRBD1 or TRBD2 may be the D gene (5 bases each). Germline lookup yields CDR1 MGHRA and CDR2 YSYEKL. The V gene lost 1 base and the J gene lost 4 bases, with 15 bases spanning the gap. CDR3 size: 16 residues. CDR3 region: CASSQGGLAPPDTQYF. The CDR3 region has the DNA TGCGCCAGCAGCCAAGGGGGGTTAGCCCCGCCAGATACGCAGTATTTT.

In DNA form, the CDR3 reads TGTGCCAGCAGCTTCTACAGGGGAGGTGGGCATGAGCAGTTCTTC. It translates to CASSFYRGGGHEQFF. The J gene is TRBJ2-1, the V gene TRBV7-2; weak D call: TRBD1 (7 bases). Germline-derived CDR1 and CDR2 are SGHTA and FQGNSA. The CDR3 contains 15 residues. The germline V and J ends were trimmed by 3 bases and 8 bases, with 17 bases remaining between them.

The sample holds a few counts of this clonotype. The CDR3 DNA reads TGTGCCAGCAGCCCCCAGGGAATTATTCAGTACTTC. Its protein is CASSPQGIIQYF. The chain joins TRBV12-3 or TRBV12-4 to TRBJ2-4; D possibly corresponds to TRBD1 (5 bases). The V and J ends lost 6 bases and 10 bases respectively, with 13 bases between them. The CDR3 totals 12 residues.

The genes are TRBV20-1 and TRBJ1-1; TRBD1 matches at 10 bases. CDR1 is DFQATT, CDR2 SNEGSKA, per germline (reference sequence). The ends lost 6 bases at V and 6 bases at J; junction bases unmatched: 7. The CDR3 sequence is 13 residues long. CDR3: CSARTGGRAEAFF. CDR3 nucleotide sequence: TGCAGTGCCCGGACAGGGGGACGCGCTGAAGCTTTCTTT.

The chain carries TRBV15 and TRBJ1-5; no definite D call. This CDR3 comprises 12 residues. Germline V gene lookup returns CDR1 LNHNV and CDR2 YYDKDF (reference sequence). V dropped 0 bases and J dropped 7 bases, with 4 bases sitting between them. DNA for the CDR3: TGTGCCACCAGCAGAGATGGCCAGCCCCAGCATTTT. Protein: CATSRDGQPQHF.

The chain uses TRBV7-2 and TRBJ2-6; D gene unclear. Germline CDR1 is SGHTA and CDR2 is FQGNSA. V lost 6 bases, J lost 3 bases, and 15 bases lay in between. This CDR3 contains 16 residues. DNA for the CDR3: TGTGCCAGCAGGCCAGGCGAGCAAGGTGGGGCCAACGTCCTGACTTTC. It translates to CASRPGEQGGANVLTF.